This T cell receptor beta chain originates from a study of T cell responses to AZD1222 COVID-19 vaccine (dated by TCRdb to the early 2020s). Broadly, across the study: TCR sequencing covered 233 trial participants: 207 given two doses of AZD1222 and some 25 given two doses of MenACWY control vaccine. Trial participants were enrolled by age into subgroups of 18-55, 56-69 and 70-plus years, and around 150, 28 and 57 TCR-sequenced participants, respectively, were included in these subgroups.

The CDR3 regions of human TCRbeta chains were analyzed by immunosequencing. Under the source paper's analysis protocol: Repertoire TCRs were matched against a reference library of SARS-CoV-2-specific TCRs generated with the MIRA antigen-specificity platform. Breadth was defined as the fraction of unique TCRs that were SARS-CoV-2-associated, and depth was defined as the fraction of total T cells that were SARS-CoV-2-associated. Using the MIRA data, each spike-specific TCR was mapped to the spike region that the TCR reacts to and placed in a CD4 or CD8 class. Log10-transformed breadth and depth values were compared by one-way ANOVA with Sidak's multiple comparisons tests. TCRdb's version of the immuneACCESS table is confined to in-frame rearrangements and falls short of the full clone set. An unresolved V gene accounts for under half of the shortfall where checked; the remainder is of unknown origin. The V and J calls and the clone size are those of that table, but D and trimming were determined from the DNA. The sample data list some 200,000 clones, and about 92% of these were observed just once. The top ten clones comprise about 3.5% of the sample.

In the germline V gene, CDR1 corresponds to KGHSH and CDR2 to LQKENI. From the cysteine up to the phenylalanine, the CDR3 has a length of 15 residues. The retained sequence is limited to the CDR3, 45 bases, with the frame set at the first base. V is pared back by 1 base and J by 7 bases, with 16 bases lying between the germline termini. Results and caveats for the whole study, not just this receptor: A significant rise in spike-specific TCR breadth and depth was observed after two AZD1222 doses relative to day 0 and relative to MenACWY recipients. Most participants were white British and females outnumbered males, and the authors suggested that clonal diversity may have been underestimated. The 56-69-year group was small, and its depth increase did not reach significance, likely because of low power. Reportedly, almost half of the unique spike-specific TCRs recognized epitopes lying outside the regions that are mutated in the B.1.351 and B.1.1.7 variants. CD4 TCRs associated with the vaccine covered the entire spike protein, and the dominant responses were in regions 160-218 and 743-854. Because no day 14 peak-response samples were available, the repertoires could be characterized only after the peak T cell response. Conclusions about previously exposed vaccinees are limited because only a handful of AZD1222 recipients were SARS-CoV-2 seropositive at baseline.

On this clone itself: No cognate antigen has been identified for it. Qualities for individual bases were not recorded, and no much larger clone is one base off.

What the time point label conveys for this sample: about 28 days (+/-7) after the second vaccine dose. Reading the label with the study, this specimen's treatment or condition is: meningococcal conjugate vaccine given as trial control. Samples from vaccinated people were obtained from the UK trials COV001 and COV002, which included a single-blind randomized controlled phase 2/3 trial of AZD1222 (ChAdOx1 nCoV-19) in healthy adults. For TCRbeta chain sequencing, PBMC samples from trial participants were taken at day 0 and at day 28 after the second dose. The sample here was peripheral blood, taken 28 days after the second dose of the MenACWY control vaccine. This sequence was found in an adult who received the MenACWY meningococcal vaccine as a control. The chain employs TRBV18 and TRBJ2-5; no D gene can be assigned with confidence. The CDR3 amino acid sequence is: CASSPQVPQSGTQYF. The nucleotide sequence is TGTGCCAGCTCACCACAGGTACCACAGTCGGGGACCCAGTACTTC.